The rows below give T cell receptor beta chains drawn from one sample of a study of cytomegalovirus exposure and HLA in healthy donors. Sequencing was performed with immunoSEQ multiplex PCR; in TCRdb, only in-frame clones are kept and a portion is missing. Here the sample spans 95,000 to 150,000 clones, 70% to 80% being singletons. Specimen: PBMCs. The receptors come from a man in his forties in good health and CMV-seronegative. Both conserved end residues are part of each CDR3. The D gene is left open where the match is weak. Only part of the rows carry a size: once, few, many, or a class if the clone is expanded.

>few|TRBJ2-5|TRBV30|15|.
CAWSVSDKKGETQYF
TGTGCCTGGAGTGTAAGCGATAAGAAAGGAGAGACCCAGTACTTC
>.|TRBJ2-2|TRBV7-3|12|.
CASSLILGELFF
TGTGCCAGCAGCTTAATTCTCGGGGAGCTGTTTTTT
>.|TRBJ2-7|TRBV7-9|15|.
CASSLAIGKKNEQYF
TGTGCCAGCAGCTTAGCGATCGGGAAGAAAAACGAGCAGTACTTC
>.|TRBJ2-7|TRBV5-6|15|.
CASSLPLQGVYEQYF
TGTGCCAGCAGCTTGCCTTTACAGGGAGTCTACGAGCAGTACTTC
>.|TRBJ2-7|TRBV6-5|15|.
CASSLGQSTSYEQYF
TGTGCCAGCAGCCTAGGACAGTCGACTTCCTACGAGCAGTACTTC
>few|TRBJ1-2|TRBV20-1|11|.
CSAIRQADYTF
TGCAGTGCTATAAGACAGGCCGACTACACCTTC
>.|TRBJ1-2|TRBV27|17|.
CASTPVAGLPVNYGYTF
TGTGCCAGCACTCCTGTCGCAGGGCTCCCTGTTAACTATGGCTACACCTTC
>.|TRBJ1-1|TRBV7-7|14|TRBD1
CASSPWTGKTEAFF
TGTGCTAGCAGCCCTTGGACAGGGAAAACTGAAGCTTTCTTT
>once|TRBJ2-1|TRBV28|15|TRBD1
CASSTRQGILDEQFF
TGTGCCAGCAGCACGAGACAGGGGATCTTAGATGAGCAGTTCTTC
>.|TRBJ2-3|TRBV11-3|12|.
CASSIGEDTQYF
TGTGCCAGCAGCATCGGGGAAGATACGCAGTATTTT
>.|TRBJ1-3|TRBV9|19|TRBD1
CASSVGGTGGVGSGNTIYF
TGTGCCAGCAGCGTAGGAGGGACAGGGGGAGTAGGCTCTGGAAACACCATATATTTT
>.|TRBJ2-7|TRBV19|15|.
CASSNPGHRIGEQYF
TGTGCCAGTAGTAATCCGGGACACCGAATCGGGGAGCAGTACTTC
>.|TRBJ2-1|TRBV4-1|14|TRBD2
CASKVAGGYNEQFF
TGCGCCAGCAAGGTAGCGGGGGGTTACAATGAGCAGTTCTTC
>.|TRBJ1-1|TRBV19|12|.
CASQPSTDKAFF
TGTGCCAGTCAACCTTCGACAGATAAAGCTTTCTTT
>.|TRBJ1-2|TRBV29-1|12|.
CSVGGGSYGYTF
TGCAGCGTTGGGGGGGGGAGCTATGGCTACACCTTC
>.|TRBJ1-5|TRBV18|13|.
CASSLGVNQPQHF
TGTGCCAGCTCACTAGGGGTCAATCAGCCCCAGCATTTT
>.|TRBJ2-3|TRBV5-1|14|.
CASSPGAASDTQYF
TGCGCCAGCAGCCCCGGAGCAGCCTCGGATACGCAGTATTTT
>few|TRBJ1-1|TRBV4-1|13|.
CASSQPWGGEAFF
TGCGCCAGCAGCCAACCTTGGGGGGGTGAAGCTTTCTTT
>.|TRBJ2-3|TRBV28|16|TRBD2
CASRTPSGGRTDTQYF
TGTGCCAGCAGGACCCCGTCGGGGGGGCGCACAGATACGCAGTATTTT
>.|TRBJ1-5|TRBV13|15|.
CASSLNSVSNQPQHF
TGTGCCAGCAGCTTAAATTCGGTTAGCAATCAGCCCCAGCATTTT
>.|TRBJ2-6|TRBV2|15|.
CASSEIGAGANVLTF
TGTGCCAGCAGTGAAATAGGGGCTGGGGCCAACGTCCTGACTTTC
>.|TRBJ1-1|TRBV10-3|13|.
CAIRKDRNTEAFF
TGTGCCATCAGGAAGGACAGAAACACTGAAGCTTTCTTT
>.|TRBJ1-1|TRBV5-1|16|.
CASSSTGRGRGTEAFF
TGCGCCAGCAGCTCAACAGGACGCGGGAGGGGGACTGAAGCTTTCTTT
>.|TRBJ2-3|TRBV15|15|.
CATSPSGSRTDTQYF
TGTGCCACCAGTCCGTCCGGGTCCCGCACAGATACGCAGTATTTT
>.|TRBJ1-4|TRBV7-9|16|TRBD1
CASSSGQGRWDEKLFF
TGTGCCAGCAGCTCCGGACAGGGGAGGTGGGATGAAAAACTGTTTTTT
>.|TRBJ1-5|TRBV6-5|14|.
CASTPGGGGGIQHF
TGTGCCAGCACTCCCGGCGGGGGCGGCGGCATCCAGCATTTT
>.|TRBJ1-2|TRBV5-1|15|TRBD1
CASSLPMDRGYGYTF
TGCGCCAGCAGCTTACCAATGGACAGGGGCTATGGCTACACCTTC
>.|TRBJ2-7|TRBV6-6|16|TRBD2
CASSPGPSGASYEQYF
TGTGCCAGCAGCCCTGGACCTAGCGGGGCTTCCTACGAGCAGTACTTC
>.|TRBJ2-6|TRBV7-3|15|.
CASSLIGGGANGLTF
TGTGCCAGCAGCTTAATAGGTGGCGGGGCCAACGGCCTGACTTTC
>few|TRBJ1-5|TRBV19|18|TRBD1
CASSWGQGSTGLYQPQHF
TGTGCCAGTAGCTGGGGACAGGGCAGTACTGGACTCTACCAGCCCCAGCATTTT
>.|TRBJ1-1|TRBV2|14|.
CASNSGDGKVQAFF
TGTGCCAGCAATTCGGGGGACGGGAAAGTTCAAGCTTTCTTT
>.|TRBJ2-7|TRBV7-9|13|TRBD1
CASRNITGGVQYF
TGTGCCAGCAGAAACATTACAGGGGGCGTGCAGTACTTC
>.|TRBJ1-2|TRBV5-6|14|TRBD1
CASSLVTGGVGYTF
TGTGCCAGCAGCTTGGTGACAGGGGGCGTTGGCTACACCTTC
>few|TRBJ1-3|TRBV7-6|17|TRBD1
CASSSHPRTGAGNTIYF
TGTGCCAGCAGCTCCCATCCCCGGACAGGGGCTGGAAACACCATATATTTT
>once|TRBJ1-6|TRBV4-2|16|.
CASSQPPARADSPLHF
TGTGCCAGCAGCCAACCCCCGGCCAGGGCGGATTCACCCCTCCACTTT